Following are 28 T cell receptor beta chains from one sample sequenced in a study of human T cells and chemical hapten exposure. This sample's time point: patch test 2, 6 weeks after DPC sensitization. The treatment was: therapeutic diphenylcyclopropenone sensitization with weekly scalp DPC. In TCRdb, the RACE reads were re-called with MiXCR into one record per CDR3 protein. The table records some 88,000 distinct CDR3 sequences, approximately 11% of them present only once. The specimen was whole blood, collected in connection with sensitization to the hapten diphenylcyclopropenone (DPC). Receptor source: a man aged 40-50 years with alopecia areata. Some clones in this sample may be carry-over from other donors' samples.

The chain couples TRBV11-2 to TRBJ1-3; 8 nucleotides line up with TRBD1. J gave up 2 bases and V 5 bases, and 8 bases lay outside the gene matches. The CDR3 is 16 residues long. CDR1 is SGHAT, CDR2 FQNNGV, per germline. This CDR3 is CASSPRQGRTGNTIYF. CDR3 DNA: TGTGCCAGCAGCCCCCGACAGGGGAGAACTGGAAACACCATATATTTT. The entire variable domain, with the rest obtained from reference TRBV11-2 and TRBJ1-3, is as follows: EAGVAQSPRYKIIEKRQSVAFWCNPISGHATLYWYQQILGQGPKLLIQFQNNGVVDDSQLPKDRFSAERLKGVDSTLKIQPAKLEDSAVYLCASSPRQGRTGNTIYFGEGSWLTVV.

In this sample, this clonotype turned up many times. V is TRBV28 and J is TRBJ2-1; no clear D gene. Germline values: CDR1 MDHEN, CDR2 SYDVKM. The CDR3 has 14 amino acids. V was clipped by 5 bases and J by 7 bases, with 15 bases between them. The CDR3, as DNA: TGTGCCAGCAGTCCATCCCCCACTGCTAATGAGCAGTTCTTC. This sequence encodes CASSPSPTANEQFF. The variable domain in full, with the rest retrieved from reference TRBV28 and TRBJ2-1, is DVKVTQSSRYLVKRTGEKVFLECVQDMDHENMFWYRQDPGLGLRLIYFSYDVKMKEKGDIPEGYSVSREKKERFSLILESASTNQTSMYLCASSPSPTANEQFFGPGTRLTVL.

This clonotype was detected only a few times. This chain joins TRBV30 and TRBJ2-3; 12 nucleotides match TRBD2. The germline CDR1 and CDR2 sequences are GTSNPN and SVGIG (reference sequence). This CDR3 spans 14 amino acids. V gave up 4 bases and J gave up 7 bases; unmatched junction bases: 6. The CDR3 DNA reads as TGTGCCTGGAAAAATGGACTAGCGGGATATACGCAGTATTTT. It encodes CAWKNGLAGYTQYF.

In its sample, this clonotype was seen many times. The genes are TRBV29-1 and TRBJ1-2; tentatively, D is TRBD1 (6 bases). Looked up from germline, CDR1 is SQVTM and CDR2 is ANQGSEA. Trimming removed 4 bases at V and 8 bases at J, with 11 bases between. CDR3 length: 11 amino acids. The CDR3 spells CSVVGARGYTF. In nucleotides, the CDR3 is TGCAGCGTTGTGGGGGCCCGGGGCTACACCTTC.

This clonotype was detected ten times or more. This chain joins TRBV7-2 and TRBJ2-1, with D uncertain. The germline V gene encodes CDR1 SGHTA and CDR2 FQGNSA. This CDR3 region has 13 residues. Between the trimmed V and J ends, which lost 4 bases and 3 bases, there was a span of 7 bases. DNA for the CDR3: TGTGCCAGCAGCTCCGAGATCTACAATGAGCAGTTCTTC. It yields the protein CASSSEIYNEQFF. Drawing the rest from reference TRBV7-2 and TRBJ2-1, the complete variable domain is GAGVSQSPSNKVTEKGKDVELRCDPISGHTALYWYRQSLGQGLEFLIYFQGNSAPDKSGLPSDRFSAERTGGSVSTLTIQRTQQEDSAVYLCASSSEIYNEQFFGPGTRLTVL.

The CDR3 region is CASSQDGTGNGYEQYF. In DNA, the CDR3 is TGCGCCAGCAGCCAAGATGGGACAGGGAATGGCTACGAGCAGTACTTC. This chain joins TRBV4-3 and TRBJ2-7, with 9 bases fitting TRBD1. CDR1 and CDR2 from the germline V gene are LGHNA and YSLEER. Trimming cost V 0 bases and J 3 bases; bases outside gene matches: 6. The length of the CDR3 is 16 residues.

In its sample, this clonotype was seen a few times. The chain uses TRBV20-1 and TRBJ1-1, with TRBD1 matching 8 bases. Germline V CDR1 and CDR2: DFQATT, SNEGSKA (reference sequence). The CDR3 has 15 residues. Trimming at V came to 0 bases and at J to 0 bases, leaving 3 bases not matched to a gene. The CDR3 region is CSARDGGQVNTEAFF. DNA of the CDR3: TGCAGTGCTAGAGATGGGGGACAGGTGAACACTGAAGCTTTCTTT.

The chain's CDR3 is CASSLQGVGTDTQYF. The CDR3 DNA follows: TGTGCCAGCAGCTTACAGGGGGTTGGGACAGATACGCAGTATTTT. The chain recombines TRBV5-6 with TRBJ2-3; 8 positions match TRBD1. CDR3 size: 15 residues. Germline V gives CDR1 SGHDT, CDR2 YYEEEE. The V gene end was trimmed by 2 bases and the J gene end by 3 bases; junction bases not matched to a gene: 5.

This clonotype was found a few times. The V and J genes are TRBV7-2 and TRBJ1-1; D is possibly TRBD1 (5 bases). The CDR3 is 15 residues long. The germline V and J ends were trimmed by 6 bases and 4 bases, with 18 bases remaining between them. CDR1 and CDR2 from the germline V gene are SGHTA and FQGNSA. CDR3 DNA: TGTGCCAGCAGTCCCACCACCCGAAGGGGCACTGAAGCTTTCTTT. Translated: CASSPTTRRGTEAFF.

This clonotype was seen ten or more times. J is TRBJ1-5 and V is TRBV20-1; D gene uncertain. With 6 bases removed from V and 0 bases from J, the gap between germline ends came to 6 bases. CDR3 length: 12 residues. Germline CDR1 reads DFQATT; CDR2 reads SNEGSKA (reference sequence). CDR3 loop: CSAKYSNQPQHF. CDR3 bases: TGCAGTGCCAAGTATAGCAATCAGCCCCAGCATTTT.

Only a few counts were recorded for this clonotype. The CDR3 DNA follows: TGTGCCAGCAGTGAAACTAGCGGGAGGGACTACGAGCAGTACGTC. This translates into CASSETSGRDYEQYV. V is TRBV6-2 or TRBV6-3 and J is TRBJ2-7, with 13 bases fitting TRBD2. CDR3 length: 15 residues. The V segment lost 5 bases and the J segment 3 bases; nucleotides outside the gene matches: 4. Looked up from germline, CDR1 is MNHEY and CDR2 is SVGEGT.

This clonotype has a count of ten or more. The rearrangement links TRBV20-1 to TRBJ1-5, with 8 bases lining up with TRBD1. The CDR3 totals 13 residues. The V and J ends lost 5 bases and 2 bases, in that order; junction bases with no gene match: 2. CDR1 DFQATT and CDR2 SNEGSKA come from the germline V gene (reference sequence). This CDR3 reads CSALTGGNQPQHF. The CDR3 DNA reads TGCAGTGCTCTGACAGGGGGCAATCAGCCCCAGCATTTT.

The chain joins TRBV21-1 to TRBJ2-3; the D call in the table, TRBD1, was not verified against the DNA. TRBV21-1 is marked as a pseudogene. The CDR3 consists of 16 residues. CDR3 region: CARRELFSREADTQYF. The CDR3 DNA reads as TGTGCCAGGAGGGAGCTTTTTAGTCGGGAAGCAGATACGCAGTATTTT.

The sample holds a few counts of this clonotype. This chain uses TRBV19 with TRBJ1-5, with D possibly TRBD1 on 6 matching bases. V was clipped by 6 bases and J by 2 bases, with 14 bases between them. This CDR3 spans 15 amino acids. Germline V gene data show CDR1 as LNHDA and CDR2 as SQIVND (reference sequence). The DNA of the CDR3 is TGTGCCAGTAGACCAGGGGAGACGGGCAATCAGCCCCAGCATTTT. It specifies CASRPGETGNQPQHF.

This clonotype was counted between two and nine times. V and J are TRBV19 and TRBJ2-1; 13 bases are shared with TRBD2. J lost 1 base, V lost 5 bases, and 2 bases had no gene match. Looked up from germline, CDR1 is LNHDA and CDR2 is SQIVND (reference sequence). This CDR3 has 16 amino acids. CDR3 sequence reads: CASSSGLAGSYNEQFF. In DNA form, the CDR3 reads TGTGCCAGTAGTTCGGGACTAGCGGGATCCTACAATGAGCAGTTCTTC.

This clonotype was found a few times. The chain links TRBV28 to TRBJ1-1, with D perhaps TRBD1 (5 bases). CDR1 and CDR2 from the germline V gene are MDHEN and SYDVKM. The CDR3 contains 15 residues. Trimming pared 8 bases from V and 0 bases from J, leaving 16 bases between. The chain's CDR3 is CASSLGTPMNTEAFF. The CDR3 nucleotides read TGTGCCAGCTCCCTCGGGACCCCCATGAACACTGAAGCTTTCTTT.

There are a few counts of this clonotype. The chain employs TRBV4-3 and TRBJ1-2; 9 bases map to TRBD1. The CDR3 runs to 14 residues. Germline CDR1 LGHNA, CDR2 YSLEER. Trimming cost V 3 bases and J 6 bases; bases outside gene matches: 5. This CDR3 is CASSQPGQGNGYTF. The CDR3 DNA reads as TGCGCCAGCAGCCAGCCGGGACAGGGAAATGGCTACACCTTC.

There are many counts of this clonotype. The chain recombines TRBV5-1 with TRBJ1-6; possibly TRBD1 for D (6 bases). CDR1 is SGHRS, CDR2 YFSETQ, per germline. The CDR3 runs to 15 residues. V was cut by 4 bases and J by 7 bases, with 15 bases left in between. As DNA, the CDR3 is TGCGCCAGCAGCATCCTACAGGGTCCAAATTCACCCCTCCACTTT. Translated: CASSILQGPNSPLHF.

The table lists this clonotype with a few counts. The CDR3 loop is CASSVLETQYF. CDR3 nucleotide sequence: TGTGCCAGCAGTGTATTGGAGACCCAGTACTTC. The chain combines TRBV25-1 with TRBJ2-5; D is uncertain. Trimming removed 4 bases from V and 5 bases from J, with 5 bases in between. Germline-derived CDR1 and CDR2 are MGHDK and SYGVNS. The CDR3 is 11 amino acids.

The J gene is TRBJ2-1, the V gene TRBV2; no firm D call. The CDR3 length is 15 residues. Germline V gene lookup returns CDR1 SNHLY and CDR2 FYNNEI. V lost 1 base and J 2 bases, leaving 9 bases between the germline ends. The CDR3 DNA sequence: TGTGCCAGCAGTGAAGTCAAGGATCCCTACAATGAGCAGTTCTTC. This gives the protein CASSEVKDPYNEQFF.

This clonotype was seen a handful of times. J is TRBJ2-2 and V is TRBV27; D might be TRBD1 (6 bases). Germline CDR1 reads MNHEY; CDR2 reads SMNVEV (reference sequence). Deletions cut 6 bases from V and 7 bases from J, with 18 bases between. The CDR3 is made up of 15 amino acids. Here the CDR3 reads CASSLGAGWNGELFF. The CDR3 DNA sequence: TGTGCCAGCAGCTTGGGGGCAGGGTGGAACGGGGAGCTGTTTTTT.

CDR3 loop: CSASSSGIIDTQYF. In DNA, the CDR3 is TGCAGTGCTAGTTCTAGCGGGATAATAGATACGCAGTATTTT. The J gene is TRBJ2-3, the V gene TRBV20-1; 9 bases are a match to TRBD2. Germline V gene sequence: CDR1 DFQATT, CDR2 SNEGSKA (reference sequence). CDR3 length equals 14 residues. The V gene end was trimmed by 3 bases and the J gene end by 5 bases; junction bases not matched to a gene: 6.

The chain links TRBV6-4 to TRBJ1-2, with D unclear. The V gene lost 4 bases and the J gene lost 10 bases, with 7 bases spanning the gap. Germline V gene data show CDR1 as MRHNA and CDR2 as SNTAGT. This CDR3 contains 10 residues. This CDR3 is CASSAGPYTF. The CDR3 DNA follows: TGTGCCAGCAGTGCCGGCCCCTACACCTTC.

The chain couples TRBV18 to TRBJ2-3; D could derive from TRBD1 or TRBD2 (6 bases each). The V gene's germline CDR1 is KGHSH and CDR2 LQKENI. The CDR3 runs 15 residues. V was pared by 2 bases and J by 1 base, with 10 bases between. CDR3 loop: CASSPTGARTDTQYF. CDR3 nucleotide sequence: TGTGCCAGCTCACCAACGGGGGCTCGCACAGATACGCAGTATTTT.

V gene TRBV7-9 combines with J gene TRBJ2-7; TRBD2 agrees at 10 bases. The germline V gene encodes CDR1 SEHNR and CDR2 FQNEAQ (reference sequence). CDR3 size: 16 residues. V shed 1 base, J shed 4 bases, and the junction held 7 bases outside the gene matches. The CDR3 reads CASSLGGLARQYEQYF. The CDR3 DNA is TGTGCCAGCAGCTTAGGGGGACTAGCGAGGCAATACGAGCAGTACTTC.

The table lists this clonotype with a few counts. V usage is TRBV12-3 or TRBV12-4 and J usage is TRBJ2-6, with 7 bases that match TRBD2. This CDR3 has 17 amino acids. V gave up 6 bases and J gave up 4 bases; unmatched junction bases: 12. The CDR3 region is CASSGTTSAGGANVLTF. The CDR3 coding sequence is TGTGCCAGCAGCGGGACTACCTCTGCGGGGGGGGCCAACGTCCTGACTTTC.

The CDR3 sequence is CASSFQAGLGPDTQYF. The CDR3 region has the DNA TGTGCCAGCAGTTTCCAGGCGGGACTAGGGCCAGATACGCAGTATTTT. The V call is TRBV27, the J call TRBJ2-3, with 8 bases lining up with TRBD2. Germline values: CDR1 MNHEY, CDR2 SMNVEV (reference sequence). The J segment lost 4 bases and the V segment lost 3 bases, leaving 9 bases of the junction unmatched. The CDR3 consists of 16 residues.

This clonotype was recorded many times. This sequence joins TRBV4-3 and TRBJ1-5; D uncertain. The CDR3 has 15 amino acids. Per the germline V gene, CDR1 is LGHNA and CDR2 is YSLEER. Trimming took 0 bases from V and 4 from J, leaving 10 bases between them. CDR3 in amino acids: CASSQDFTWNQPQHF. CDR3 sequence (DNA): TGCGCCAGCAGCCAAGATTTCACATGGAATCAGCCCCAGCATTTT.